This entry concerns a single T cell receptor beta chain. Authors' data handling: Reference gene primer amplification in the assay estimated nucleated cell counts. TCRdb's copy holds only in-frame clones and misses some; the assay was immunoSEQ multiplex PCR. The V and J calls and clone size come from that table; D and trimming were worked out from the DNA. The sample yields just under 350,000 clones, around 83% seen once. The sample belongs to a study of blood T cell repertoires in COVID-19. Whole-study context: T cells, B-cell-depleted T cells, or PBMCs supplied cDNA or gDNA.

From germline, CDR1 is SGHDN and CDR2 FVKESK. V lost 7 bases to trimming and J lost 4 bases, with 13 bases between them. The CDR3 has 13 amino acids. The sample consisted of peripheral blood. This clonotype was obtained from a man in his thirties or forties with active or convalescent COVID-19. The rearrangement uses TRBV14 and TRBJ1-1, with D possibly being TRBD1 (5 bases). This chain's CDR3 is CASTLTVGTEAFF. CDR3 nucleotides: TGTGCCAGCACCCTGACAGTAGGCACTGAAGCTTTCTTT.